This is a list of T cell receptor beta chains from one sample in a study of T cell repertoires in ileal Crohn's disease. Profiling relied on immunoSEQ multiplex PCR, and the TCRdb table lists in-frame clones only, not all of them. The data show roughly 16,000 clones, with over 60% seen just once and about 4.4% held by the top ten. Sequencing input: ileal tissue. These receptors all stem from an adult with Crohn's disease. CDR3s include the opening cysteine and the closing phenylalanine or tryptophan.

v_gene	CDR3aa
TRBV6-1	CASSELVDGSGYTF
TRBV7-8	CASSLAETGQTYGYTF
TRBV5-1	CASSLGGGGSTSTDTQYF
TRBV5-4	CASSPEGYTGELFF
TRBV19	CASRSPGVWRNTEAFF
TRBV11-3	CASSLTASTDTQYF
TRBV5-8	CASRQGGETQYF
TRBV11-2	CASSLTGSITGELFF
TRBV2	CASKDAGLTSQYF
TRBV28	CASSFRTGGKTEAFF
TRBV5-5	CASSPGLPPYNEQFF
TRBV5-1	CASSLAGQVSYEQYF
TRBV18	CASSPHGAGALYEQYF
TRBV4-1	CASSQKWGGYEQYF
TRBV30	CAWSERIDTQYF
TRBV5-1	CASSLVGGARDGYTF
TRBV7-2	CASSRTGLSYGYTF
TRBV10-1	CASSSEYEQYF
TRBV28	CASSSMRGSNQPQHF
TRBV2	CASSDRGRNTEAFF
TRBV2	CASTQTGGALYSPLHF
TRBV23-1	CASTHRAGLAVLSYEQYF
TRBV6-6	CASSYSYSNYGYTF
TRBV9	CASSVDTGRRGYTF
TRBV7-6	CASSLAAGGGTDTQYF
TRBV19	CASREGRLPWDEQFF
TRBV6-1	CASQGISYEQYF
TRBV30	CAWSTWDRNYGYTF